This TCR beta chain is drawn from a study of blood T cell repertoires in COVID-19 (dated by TCRdb to 2018 to 2020). About the study as a whole: Collaborator samples came from the United States, Italy and Spain and covered acute and convalescent phases of COVID-19. The dataset comprised deeply sampled blood TCRbeta repertoires from subjects exposed to, actively infected with, or recovered from COVID-19. The material from the prospective study consisted of cDNA or gDNA derived from T cells, B-cell-depleted T cells, or PBMCs. Samples were obtained from the ongoing ImmuneRACE study (first 160 participants) and from 1,254 subjects provided by 6 global collaborators. A de-identified subject ID, COVID-19 status, age in years and sex were almost always included in the sample metadata. The repertoires were released in a freely available public database intended as a resource for research on the immune response to SARS-CoV-2. Where available, HLA class I and class II types were obtained from metadata supplied by the sample provider rather than from assay-based typing. General findings and caveats noted by the study authors: The amount of clinical and demographic metadata varied by source and participant and was provided uncurated.

CDR1 and CDR2 are read off the germline V gene as ENHRY and SYGVKD. The CDR3 covers 13 residues, taking in both the cysteine and the phenylalanine. The CDR3 DNA has 39 bases and is translated from base 1. The germline V end is reduced by 5 bases and the J end by 7 bases; junction bases left unmatched: 5. TCRbeta CDR3 regions were amplified from genomic DNA using the immunoSEQ Assay, a bias-controlled multiplex PCR. For the original study's pipeline: Nucleated cell counts per sample were estimated from amplification of reference gene primers within the assay. To quantify the absolute abundance of each unique TCRbeta CDR3 rearrangement, sequence reads were collapsed and filtered. For each sample, productive Simpson clonality was calculated as the square root of Simpson's diversity index over productive rearrangements. In TCRdb, the immuneACCESS table is reduced to in-frame sequences with V and J assigned. These tables do not hold every clone; where another copy was compared, an unresolved V gene accounts for under half, and the others remain unexplained. V, J and clone size are taken as reported in that table, and D and trimming were inferred from the DNA itself. The table for this sample lists 150,000 or so clones; approximately 80% of them were counted only once. The top ten hold approximately 9.2% of the sample.

A single count supports this clone. It has no known antigen specificity. Base quality data are lacking; no much larger clone is found one base away. Participants in the prospective study were enrolled through a virtual design, were aged about 18 to 89 years, and lived in 24 United States geographic areas. In the prospective study, cohorts were assigned on the basis of participant-reported clinical history obtained from a screening survey and a study questionnaire. ImmuneRACE Cohort 3 recovered participants were defined by two consecutive negative NP/OP PCR tests, healthcare professional clearance, or symptom resolution. Mobile phlebotomists in the prospective study collected whole blood, serum and a nasopharyngeal or oropharyngeal swab from every participant. Additional blood draws and questionnaires over an approximately 2-month period could optionally be provided by prospective study participants. Before DNA extraction, prospective study blood samples were shipped either frozen or at room temperature.

The sequence was collected from a man between 45 and 60 years old who had recovered from COVID-19. The chain was built from TRBV10-3 and TRBJ1-5; the central 7 bases match TRBD1. The sequenced sample was PBMCs or T cells enriched from blood (not recorded which). The CDR3 amino acid sequence is: CAISTGDRQPQHF. The bases are TGTGCCATCAGTACAGGGGATCGGCAGCCCCAGCATTTT.